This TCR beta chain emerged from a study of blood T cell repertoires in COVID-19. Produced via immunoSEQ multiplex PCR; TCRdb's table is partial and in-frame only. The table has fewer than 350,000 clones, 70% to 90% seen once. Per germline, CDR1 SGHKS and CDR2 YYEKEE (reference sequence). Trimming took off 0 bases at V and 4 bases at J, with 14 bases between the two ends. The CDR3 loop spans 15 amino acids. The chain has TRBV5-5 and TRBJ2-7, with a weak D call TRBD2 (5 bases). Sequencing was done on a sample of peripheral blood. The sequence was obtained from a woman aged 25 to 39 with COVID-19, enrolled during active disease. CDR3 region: CASSLGLRHGYEQYF. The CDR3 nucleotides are TGTGCCAGCAGCTTGGGACTACGGCATGGGTACGAGCAGTACTTC.